This TCR beta chain was sequenced in a study of cytomegalovirus exposure and HLA in healthy donors. The PCR was carried out with 60 Vbeta primers and 13 Jbeta primers. In the original analysis: An analysis performed later counted about 80 million unique TCR beta chains (approximately 12 million of them shared). Libraries were prepared by immunoSEQ multiplex PCR; TCRdb keeps only in-frame clonotypes and omits some of them. The V and J calls and clone size come from that table; D and trimming were worked out from the DNA. The sample lists about 80,000 clones; around 80% were seen once. The table lists this clone with a count of one. CDR3 size: 15 residues. V lost 0 bases and J lost 5; bases outside the gene matches: 6. Germline loops: CDR1 SEHNR, CDR2 FQNEAQ (reference sequence).

This chain connects TRBV7-9 to TRBJ2-5; 7 bases are shared with TRBD1. The specimen sequenced was PBMCs. This clonotype was obtained from a young man in good health and CMV-seronegative. The CDR3, as DNA: TGTGCCAGCAGCTTAGCCGACAGGGTGGAGGAGACCCAGTACTTC. This encodes CASSLADRVEETQYF. Together with reference TRBV7-9 and TRBJ2-5, the CDR3 gives the full variable domain: DTGVSQNPRHKITKRGQNVTFRCDPISEHNRLYWYRQTLGQGPEFLTYFQNEAQLEKSRLLSDRFSAERPKGSFSTLEIQRTEQGDSAMYLCASSLADRVEETQYFGPGTRLLVL.